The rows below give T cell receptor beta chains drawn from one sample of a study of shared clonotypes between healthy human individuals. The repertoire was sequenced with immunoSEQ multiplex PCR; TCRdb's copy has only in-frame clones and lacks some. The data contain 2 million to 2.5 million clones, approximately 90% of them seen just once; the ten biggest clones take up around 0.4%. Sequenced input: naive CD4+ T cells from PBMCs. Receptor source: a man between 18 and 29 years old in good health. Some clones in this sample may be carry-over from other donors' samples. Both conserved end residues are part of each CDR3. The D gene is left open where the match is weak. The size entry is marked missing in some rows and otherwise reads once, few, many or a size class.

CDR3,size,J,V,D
CASSECFQSAEAFF,-,TRBJ1-1,TRBV10-1,-
CASSYSGTQSGDTQYF,-,TRBJ2-3,TRBV6-6,-
CASSVGGSGANVLTF,-,TRBJ2-6,TRBV9,-
CASSLGVVLYQAYEDTQYF,-,TRBJ2-3,TRBV5-5,-
CASRCEQYF,-,TRBJ2-7,TRBV10-1,-
CASSLVLATSGSEQFF,once,TRBJ2-1,TRBV7-2,TRBD2
CASRGQDTYEQYF,-,TRBJ2-7,TRBV28,TRBD1
CASSQDSGRAGELFF,-,TRBJ2-2,TRBV4-2,TRBD2
CASSESPQGAHQPQHF,-,TRBJ1-5,TRBV10-2,TRBD1
CAILQGPNTEAFF,-,TRBJ1-1,TRBV6-1,-
CASSSSSGAHNEQFF,-,TRBJ2-1,TRBV28,TRBD2
CASSLTGTREQYF,-,TRBJ2-7,TRBV13,-
CASSEANREVSGNTIYF,-,TRBJ1-3,TRBV6-1,-
CASSIHNEQFF,-,TRBJ2-1,TRBV28,-
CASSTEVTQYF,-,TRBJ2-5,TRBV7-9,-
CASSLSYPRANEKLFF,-,TRBJ1-4,TRBV11-2,-
CASSPGAEFYEQYF,-,TRBJ2-7,TRBV5-1,-
CASSQDLWGLTDTQYF,few,TRBJ2-3,TRBV4-3,-
CASSTGTRVQPQHF,-,TRBJ1-5,TRBV7-2,-
CASNRDRGPDYGYTF,once,TRBJ1-2,TRBV4-1,TRBD1
CASSRQGQGPYF,-,TRBJ2-3,TRBV28,TRBD1
CASSLSGDRPGNTIYF,-,TRBJ1-3,TRBV2,-
CASSLGLQRLANTGELFF,-,TRBJ2-2,TRBV18,-
CASSPGARSSYEQYF,-,TRBJ2-7,TRBV5-1,-
CASSSDGQYSYEQYF,-,TRBJ2-7,TRBV28,-
CASSHQGRTSGYNEQFF,-,TRBJ2-1,TRBV7-2,TRBD2
CASLAGTYNEQFF,-,TRBJ2-1,TRBV2,TRBD2